A single sample gave rise to the 27 T cell receptor beta chains below, sequenced in a study of Ad26.COV2.S vaccination and SARS-CoV-2 variants. Noted treatment: 19 received Ad26.COV2.S at low or high dose, single or two shots; a few received placebo; per-sample allocation not given. Following the first vaccine or placebo injection, samples were taken on day 63. Using immunoSEQ multiplex PCR, the repertoire was profiled, and TCRdb retains in-frame clones only, with some absent. The sample gives roughly 510,000 clones, approximately 88% of which show up once; about 13% is in the top ten. Sequenced here: peripheral blood, sampled in a trial of Ad26.COV2.S vaccine versus placebo. These receptors all come from a person between 18 and 60 years old who received the Ad26.COV2.S COVID-19 vaccine or a placebo.

The chain employs TRBV5-4 and TRBJ1-3; the match to TRBD1 covers 9 bases. CDR3 length equals 16 residues. The V gene's germline CDR1 is SGHNT and CDR2 YYREEE (reference sequence). V shed 4 bases and J 0 bases; nucleotides not matched to a gene: 5. The DNA of the CDR3 is TGTGCCAGCAGCCCCCGGGACAGGGCCTCTGGAAACACCATATATTTT. Translation gives CASSPRDRASGNTIYF.

The chain carries TRBV21-1 and TRBJ2-3; the tabulated D call, TRBD2, remains unverified against the DNA. TRBV21-1 is given as a pseudogene. CDR3 length: 16 amino acids. The CDR3 DNA reads as TGTGCCAGTAGAGGCCTAGCGGGACCTCGCACAGATACGCAGTATTTT. Amino acids: CASRGLAGPRTDTQYF.

The gene calls are TRBV2 and TRBJ1-6, with 10 bases fitting TRBD1. J was trimmed by 8 bases and V by 6 bases; bases with no gene match: 4. The CDR3 is made up of 14 amino acids. CDR1 and CDR2 (germline): SNHLY, FYNNEI. The CDR3, as DNA: TGTGCCAGCAGACCGACAGGGGGCGATTCACCCCTCCACTTT. Protein sequence: CASRPTGGDSPLHF.

CDR3 residues: CATSDLWGASKYF. CDR3 nucleotide sequence: TGTGCCACCAGTGATTTATGGGGGGCGTCCAAGTACTTC. The rearrangement links TRBV15 to TRBJ2-7; TRBD1 or TRBD2 may be the D gene (6 bases each). Germline values: CDR1 LNHNV, CDR2 YYDKDF (reference sequence). V lost 6 bases and J 11 bases, leaving 20 bases between the germline ends. The CDR3 consists of 13 residues. Looking up the rest from reference TRBV15 and TRBJ2-7 gives the full variable domain: DAMVIQNPRYQVTQFGKPVTLSCSQTLNHNVMYWYQQKSSQAPKLLFHYYDKDFNNEADTPDNFQSRRPNTSFCFLDIRSPGLGDTAMYLCATSDLWGASKYFGPGTRLTVT.

V usage is TRBV11-1 and J usage is TRBJ2-7; 11 bases map to TRBD2. V lost 5 bases, J lost 3 bases, and 3 bases stayed unmatched. In germline, CDR1 is SGHAT, CDR2 FQDESV (reference sequence). This CDR3 is built from 14 residues. The CDR3: CASSATSGSYEQYF. Written as DNA, the CDR3 is TGTGCCAGCAGCGCCACTAGCGGGAGCTACGAGCAGTACTTC.

J is TRBJ2-2 and V is TRBV18, with D perhaps matching TRBD2 (5 bases). From germline, CDR1 is KGHSH and CDR2 LQKENI. This CDR3 is 18 amino acids long. Between the trimmed V and J ends, which lost 6 bases and 3 bases, there was a span of 23 bases. CDR3: CASSPEAARFSYTGELFF. The DNA of the CDR3 is TGTGCCAGCTCTCCGGAGGCAGCCCGGTTCTCTTACACCGGGGAGCTGTTTTTT.

The rearrangement links TRBV5-5 to TRBJ2-4, with D perhaps matching TRBD1 (8 bases). Germline lookup yields CDR1 SGHKS and CDR2 YYEKEE (reference sequence). CDR3 size: 16 residues. The V and J ends lost 2 bases and 7 bases respectively, with 19 bases between them. CDR3 bases: TGTGCCAGCAGCTTTGGACAGGGAGGGTTGGTTAACATTCAGTACTTC. It yields the protein CASSFGQGGLVNIQYF.

The rearrangement uses TRBV27 and TRBJ1-3; the match to TRBD1 covers 7 bases. The CDR3 consists of 14 residues. Per the germline V gene, CDR1 is MNHEY and CDR2 is SMNVEV (reference sequence). V lost 6 bases, J lost 4 bases, and 6 bases stayed unmatched. CDR3 DNA sequence: TGTGCCAGCAGGACTCTGGGACAGGGAAACACCATATATTTT. It codes for CASRTLGQGNTIYF.

The J gene is TRBJ2-5, the V gene TRBV23-1, with D possibly matching TRBD1 (5 bases). TRBV23-1 is sorted into the ORF group, with uncertain function. Trimming removed 0 bases at V and 2 bases at J, with 16 bases between. This CDR3 contains 17 residues. CDR3 region: CASSQSAKGKGQETQYF. Here the CDR3 DNA reads TGCGCCAGCAGTCAATCCGCGAAGGGTAAGGGGCAAGAGACCCAGTACTTC.

CDR3 sequence (DNA): TGTGCCACCAGCAGAGATCTAGCTGAGACCCAGTACTTC. Protein product: CATSRDLAETQYF. The J gene is TRBJ2-5, the V gene TRBV15, with D possibly being TRBD2 (5 bases). CDR3 length equals 13 residues. Between the trimmed V and J ends, which lost 0 bases and 5 bases, there was a span of 7 bases. CDR1 and CDR2 (germline): LNHNV, YYDKDF (reference sequence). The full variable domain, its missing parts supplied by reference TRBV15 and TRBJ2-5, is DAMVIQNPRYQVTQFGKPVTLSCSQTLNHNVMYWYQQKSSQAPKLLFHYYDKDFNNEADTPDNFQSRRPNTSFCFLDIRSPGLGDTAMYLCATSRDLAETQYFGPGTRLLVL.

The chain uses TRBV5-1 and TRBJ1-4, with TRBD1 as a possible D gene (5 bases). The CDR3 is 17 residues long. Trimming took off 2 bases at V and 0 bases at J, with 14 bases between the two ends. Germline V gene sequence: CDR1 SGHRS, CDR2 YFSETQ. The CDR3 loop reads CASSFDSRSATNEKLFF. As DNA, the CDR3 is TGCGCCAGCAGCTTCGACAGTAGGTCAGCAACTAATGAAAAACTGTTTTTT.

The chain combines TRBV5-4 with TRBJ2-2, with unresolved D. Trimming took 3 bases from V and 3 from J, leaving 9 bases between them. CDR1 is SGHNT, CDR2 YYREEE, per germline (reference sequence). CDR3 length: 14 residues. CDR3 loop: CASSSRWDTGELFF. In nucleotides, the CDR3 is TGTGCCAGCAGCTCCCGATGGGACACCGGGGAGCTGTTTTTT.

The rearrangement joins TRBV2 to TRBJ2-2, with D perhaps TRBD2 (5 bases). Deletions cut 6 bases from V and 0 bases from J, with 14 bases between. Looked up from germline, CDR1 is SNHLY and CDR2 is FYNNEI. The CDR3 totals 16 residues. CDR3 amino acids: CASRGDGLSNTGELFF. CDR3 DNA: TGTGCCAGCAGGGGAGATGGGCTGTCGAACACCGGGGAGCTGTTTTTT.

This chain links TRBV7-8 with TRBJ2-7; D might be TRBD1 or TRBD2, each matching 5 bases. This CDR3 contains 16 residues. Germline-derived CDR1 and CDR2 are SGHVS and FQNEAQ. Trimming stripped 5 bases from V and 3 bases from J, with 20 bases between. CDR3 sequence reads: CASSRAGDDSLYEQYF. In DNA, the CDR3 is TGTGCCAGCAGCCGGGCCGGGGACGACAGTCTCTACGAGCAGTACTTC.

The rearrangement joins TRBV24-1 to TRBJ1-5; maybe TRBD1 (5 bases). V dropped 1 base and J dropped 6 bases, with 6 bases sitting between them. Germline V gene lookup returns CDR1 KGHDR and CDR2 SFDVKD. This CDR3 contains 13 residues. The CDR3 DNA reads as TGTGCCACCAGTGATTTAGGGGTTCAGCCCCAGCATTTT. Translation: CATSDLGVQPQHF.

The CDR3 protein is CASSQSGTAKNIQYF. CDR3 DNA sequence: TGTGCCAGCAGCCAATCAGGGACGGCCAAAAACATTCAGTACTTC. V gene TRBV3-1 (or the pseudogene TRBV3-2) combines with J gene TRBJ2-4; D possibly matches TRBD1 or TRBD2 (5 bases each). The germline CDR1 and CDR2 sequences are LGHDT and YNNKEL (reference sequence). The CDR3 totals 15 residues. Trimming stripped 2 bases from V and 1 base from J, with 9 bases between.

V usage is TRBV30 and J usage is TRBJ2-6; D ambiguous. The CDR3 sequence is 14 residues long. The germline V gene encodes CDR1 GTSNPN and CDR2 SVGIG (reference sequence). Trimming pared 4 bases from V and 2 bases from J, leaving 9 bases between. Here the CDR3 reads CAWNSETGANVLTF. The CDR3 coding sequence is TGTGCCTGGAATTCGGAAACTGGGGCCAACGTCCTGACTTTC. Complete variable domain (other parts from reference TRBV30 and TRBJ2-6): SQTIHQWPATLVQPVGSPLSLECTVEGTSNPNLYWYRQAAGRGLQLLFYSVGIGQISSEVPQNLSASRPQDRQFILSSKKLLLSDSGFYLCAWNSETGANVLTFGAGSRLTVL.

The chain combines TRBV20-1 with TRBJ1-4; D gene ambiguous. CDR3 length equals 13 residues. Looked up from germline, CDR1 is DFQATT and CDR2 is SNEGSKA (reference sequence). Trimming took off 3 bases at V and 8 bases at J, with 13 bases between the two ends. The CDR3 loop is CSASTGVGEKLFF. The CDR3 nucleotides are TGCAGTGCTAGTACCGGGGTGGGAGAAAAACTGTTTTTT.

The chain is built from TRBV25-1 and TRBJ2-2; 8 bases fit TRBD1. Germline-derived CDR1 and CDR2 are MGHDK and SYGVNS. Losses at the gene ends were 4 bases for V and 2 bases for J; bases not matched to a gene: 6. The CDR3 consists of 16 residues. As DNA, the CDR3 is TGTGCCAGCAGTGTCCGACAGGGGCGCAACACCGGGGAGCTGTTTTTT. It yields the protein CASSVRQGRNTGELFF.

V usage is TRBV2 and J usage is TRBJ2-7; the match to TRBD1 covers 7 bases. The CDR3 has 15 residues. Trimming cost V 6 bases and J 4 bases; bases outside gene matches: 12. Germline assignment: CDR1 SNHLY and CDR2 FYNNEI. The DNA for the CDR3 is TGTGCCAGCAGCGACAGGGTCAGCGGACCGTACGAGCAGTACTTC. Encoded protein: CASSDRVSGPYEQYF.

V and J are TRBV6-1 and TRBJ1-3; maybe TRBD1 (6 bases). V was cut by 2 bases and J by 1 base, with 9 bases left in between. The CDR3 extends over 15 amino acids. Germline assignment: CDR1 MNHNS and CDR2 SASEGT. CDR3 in DNA: TGTGCCAGCAGTGAACCGACAGGATCTGGAAACACCATATATTTT. Its protein product is CASSEPTGSGNTIYF.

The chain is built from TRBV6-1 and TRBJ2-1, with D possibly being TRBD1 (6 bases). V shed 5 bases and J shed 2 bases, with 13 bases lying between them. CDR1 is MNHNS, CDR2 SASEGT, per germline. This CDR3 comprises 15 residues. The CDR3 loop reads CASSTQGSPYNEQFF. The DNA for the CDR3 is TGTGCCAGCAGTACCCAGGGGTCCCCCTACAATGAGCAGTTCTTC.

The V and J genes are TRBV6-5 and TRBJ1-1; tentative D call: TRBD1 (5 bases). The CDR3 covers 14 residues. The V end was cut by 2 bases, the J end by 4 bases, with 11 bases between. Germline CDR1 and CDR2: MNHEY and SVGAGI. The CDR3 sequence: CASSYMGDSTEAFF. The CDR3 DNA is TGTGCCAGCAGTTACATGGGGGATTCCACTGAAGCTTTCTTT.

The J gene is TRBJ2-5, the V gene TRBV2, with 7 bases that match TRBD2. V gave up 6 bases and J gave up 4 bases; unmatched junction bases: 5. Germline V gives CDR1 SNHLY, CDR2 FYNNEI. There are 13 residues in the CDR3. The CDR3 region is CASSGGLGETQYF. The CDR3 nucleotides are TGTGCCAGCAGCGGTGGACTAGGAGAGACCCAGTACTTC.

The genes are TRBV18 and TRBJ2-5; D ambiguous. The CDR3 extends over 12 amino acids. The V end lost 3 bases, the J end lost 1 base, and 3 bases lay between the germline ends. From germline, CDR1 is KGHSH and CDR2 LQKENI. Here the CDR3 DNA reads TGTGCCAGCTCACCTGTCCAAGAGACCCAGTACTTC. Amino acids: CASSPVQETQYF.

The V gene is TRBV2, the J gene TRBJ1-2; D perhaps matches TRBD1 (6 bases). This CDR3 comprises 9 residues. Germline values: CDR1 SNHLY, CDR2 FYNNEI. The V gene lost 11 bases and the J gene lost 7 bases, with 8 bases spanning the gap. CDR3 residues: CAVGGGYTF. In DNA, the CDR3 is TGTGCCGTAGGGGGTGGCTACACCTTC. The complete variable domain, with remaining parts taken from reference TRBV2 and TRBJ1-2, reads EPEVTQTPSHQVTQMGQEVILRCVPISNHLYFYWYRQILGQKVEFLVSFYNNEISEKSEIFDDQFSVERPDGSNFTLKIRSTKLEDSAMYFCAVGGGYTFGSGTRLTVV.

The chain's CDR3 is CASLPAGTDTQYF. The CDR3 DNA is TGTGCCAGCCTCCCGGCGGGGACAGATACGCAGTATTTT. V is TRBV5-6 and J is TRBJ2-3; D possibly corresponds to TRBD2 (6 bases). CDR1 and CDR2 (germline): SGHDT, YYEEEE. The CDR3 is made up of 13 amino acids. Trimming left V 7 bases short and J 3 bases short, with 12 bases between. The complete variable domain, with remaining parts taken from reference TRBV5-6 and TRBJ2-3, reads DAGVTQSPTHLIKTRGQQVTLRCSPKSGHDTVSWYQQALGQGPQFIFQYYEEEERQRGNFPDRFSGHQFPNYSSELNVNALLLGDSALYLCASLPAGTDTQYFGPGTRLTVL.